Shown below are 30 T cell receptor beta chains from a single sample sequenced in a study of T cells expressing NK-cell markers. TCRdb reprocessed the 5' RACE reads, keeping one entry per CDR3 protein, no DNA. Recorded for this sample: some 450,000 distinct CDR3 sequences. The sample consisted of blood T cells: a sorted CD56 or NKG2C T cell subset, CD4+ or CD8+ T cells, or bulk PBMC T cells (not recorded which). These receptors all stem from a woman aged 18 to 75 in good health.

The CDR3 region is CASSPKGSPDTQYF. The chain employs TRBV7-7 and TRBJ2-3. Germline-derived CDR1 and CDR2 are SSHAT and FNYEAQ (reference sequence). CDR3 size: 14 residues.

This chain uses TRBV6-2 or TRBV6-3 with TRBJ2-7; TCRdb reports TRBD1, a call that lacks DNA to check it against. In germline, CDR1 is MNHEY, CDR2 SVGEGT. CDR3 size: 14 residues. CDR3 residues: CASSYNPGTYEQYF.

The V and J genes are TRBV7-3 and TRBJ2-5. Per germline, CDR1 SGHTA and CDR2 FQGTGA. The CDR3 contains 13 residues. CDR3 sequence reads: CASSLRVVETQYF. Full variable domain (outside the CDR3, taken from reference TRBV7-3 and TRBJ2-5): GAGVSQTPSNKVTEKGKYVELRCDPISGHTALYWYRQSLGQGPEFLIYFQGTGAADDSGLPNDRFFAVRPEGSVSTLKIQRTERGDSAVYLCASSLRVVETQYFGPGTRLLVL.

The V call is TRBV6-1, the J call TRBJ2-7; TCRdb indicates TRBD1, and absent DNA this call remains unverified. This CDR3 spans 16 amino acids. Germline values: CDR1 MNHNS, CDR2 SASEGT. The CDR3 is CASSRRTGDDSYEQYF.

This sequence joins TRBV28 and TRBJ2-7; TCRdb's assignment of TRBD1 cannot be checked, as there is no DNA. This CDR3 spans 14 amino acids. Germline assignment: CDR1 MDHEN and CDR2 SYDVKM. This chain's CDR3 is CASAQGGSSYEQYF.

The CDR3 reads CASSQRQGTLGYTF. The V gene is TRBV11-2, the J gene TRBJ1-2; the TCRdb D gene call, TRBD1, has no DNA to confirm it. This CDR3 region has 14 residues. Germline-derived CDR1 and CDR2 are SGHAT and FQNNGV.

This rearrangement joins TRBV10-3 to TRBJ1-1. CDR3 length: 14 amino acids. Germline CDR1 reads ENHRY; CDR2 reads SYGVKD. CDR3 sequence reads: CAISESQVATEAFF.

The rearrangement joins TRBV4-1 to TRBJ2-1; the D call of TRBD1 rests on TCRdb alone, since no DNA is present to check it. The CDR3 is made up of 17 amino acids. Germline CDR1 reads MGHRA; CDR2 reads YSYEKL. CDR3 sequence: CASSLDVGQGNVNEQFF.

The J gene is TRBJ2-2, the V gene TRBV20-1. This CDR3 comprises 11 residues. In germline, CDR1 is DFQATT, CDR2 SNEGSKA (reference sequence). CDR3 in amino acids: CSAFHTGELFF.

The CDR3 reads CASSFSRNYGYTF. The V call is TRBV27, the J call TRBJ1-2. Germline CDR1 reads MNHEY; CDR2 reads SMNVEV (reference sequence). The CDR3 covers 13 residues.

CDR3 amino acids: CASSPAGPLVF. The genes are TRBV6-2 or TRBV6-3 and TRBJ2-1; TCRdb lists TRBD2, though no DNA is available to test this call. The CDR3 sequence is 11 residues long. Germline loops: CDR1 MNHEY, CDR2 SVGEGT.

The chain is built from TRBV4-3 and TRBJ2-2. The CDR3 is made up of 15 amino acids. Germline loops: CDR1 LGHNA, CDR2 YSLEER. The chain's CDR3 is CASSQDRNIPGELFF.

V gene TRBV11-2 combines with J gene TRBJ2-3; TCRdb's D call, TRBD2, is unchecked because there is no DNA. Germline V lookup: CDR1 SGHAT, CDR2 FQNNGV. The CDR3 length is 16 residues. The CDR3 sequence is CASSPRTSLLGDTQYF.

V usage is TRBV19 and J usage is TRBJ2-6. The CDR3 runs 17 residues. CDR1 and CDR2 from the germline V gene are LNHDA and SQIVND (reference sequence). The CDR3 sequence: CASSIGIGSSGANVLTF.

This chain uses TRBV7-9 with TRBJ1-1; the D call of TRBD1 rests on TCRdb alone, since no DNA is present to check it. The CDR3 consists of 14 residues. In germline, CDR1 is SEHNR, CDR2 FQNEAQ (reference sequence). The CDR3 loop is CASSPRGGDTEAFF. Full variable domain (rest looked up from reference TRBV7-9 and TRBJ1-1): DTGVSQNPRHKITKRGQNVTFRCDPISEHNRLYWYRQTLGQGPEFLTYFQNEAQLEKSRLLSDRFSAERPKGSFSTLEIQRTEQGDSAMYLCASSPRGGDTEAFFGQGTRLTVV.

CDR3 region: CASTGNDGWSEAFF. The chain is built from TRBV3-1 and TRBJ1-1; TCRdb's assignment of TRBD1 cannot be checked, as there is no DNA. Germline CDR1 is LGHDT and CDR2 is YNNKEL (reference sequence). The CDR3 spans 14 residues. Full variable domain (rest looked up from reference TRBV3-1 and TRBJ1-1): DTAVSQTPKYLVTQMGNDKSIKCEQNLGHDTMYWYKQDSKKFLKIMFSYNNKELIINETVPNRFSPKSPDKAHLNLHINSLELGDSAVYFCASTGNDGWSEAFFGQGTRLTVV.

The chain is built from TRBV12-3 or TRBV12-4 and TRBJ1-5; the D call of TRBD1 rests on TCRdb alone, since no DNA is present to check it. The CDR3 is made up of 15 amino acids. This CDR3 reads CASSAGQISNQPQHF.

The chain uses TRBV14 and TRBJ1-3; TCRdb designates TRBD1, a call that cannot be tested without DNA. CDR1 and CDR2 from the germline V gene are SGHDN and FVKESK. CDR3 length equals 16 residues. The CDR3: CASSHSIQGAGNTIYF.

J is TRBJ2-3 and V is TRBV4-3; absent DNA, TCRdb's TRBD2 call cannot be checked. Germline V gives CDR1 LGHNA, CDR2 YSLEER. The CDR3 consists of 17 residues. CDR3 protein: CASSQEGSPQGTDTQYF.

The V gene is TRBV6-1, the J gene TRBJ2-5; TCRdb proposes TRBD1, but this gene call is untestable without DNA. This CDR3 is 17 amino acids long. Germline V lookup: CDR1 MNHNS, CDR2 SASEGT. This chain's CDR3 is CASRAPATIKYQETQYF.

The genes are TRBV30 and TRBJ2-7. Germline lookup yields CDR1 GTSNPN and CDR2 SVGIG (reference sequence). The CDR3 contains 13 residues. The chain's CDR3 is CAWSVRGPYEQYF.

V and J are TRBV11-1 and TRBJ1-1. This CDR3 is built from 12 residues. Germline assignment: CDR1 SGHAT and CDR2 FQDESV (reference sequence). CDR3 protein: CASSYSGFRAFF. The full variable domain, rest sourced from reference TRBV11-1 and TRBJ1-1, is EAEVAQSPRYKITEKSQAVAFWCDPISGHATLYWYRQILGQGPELLVQFQDESVVDDSQLPKDRFSAERLKGVDSTLKIQPAELGDSAMYLCASSYSGFRAFFGQGTRLTVV.

The chain joins TRBV5-1 to TRBJ2-3; the TCRdb call, TRBD2, lacks DNA for checking. This CDR3 comprises 16 residues. Germline V gene sequence: CDR1 SGHRS, CDR2 YFSETQ. CDR3 loop: CASSYGLAGDTDTQYF. Supplemented by reference TRBV5-1 and TRBJ2-3, the full variable domain reads KAGVTQTPRYLIKTRGQQVTLSCSPISGHRSVSWYQQTPGQGLQFLFEYFSETQRNKGNFPGRFSGRQFSNSRSEMNVSTLELGDSALYLCASSYGLAGDTDTQYFGPGTRLTVL.

The chain uses TRBV29-1 and TRBJ1-1; TCRdb gives TRBD1 as the D gene, but with no DNA this cannot be confirmed. The CDR3 is made up of 15 amino acids. The V gene's germline CDR1 is SQVTM and CDR2 ANQGSEA. The CDR3: CSVDALGQGKTEAFF.

The chain employs TRBV20-1 and TRBJ2-3; TCRdb selects TRBD2, and the lack of DNA leaves this call unchecked. CDR1 and CDR2 from the germline V gene are DFQATT and SNEGSKA (reference sequence). The CDR3 consists of 14 residues. This CDR3 is CSADGGRVTDTQYF.

The chain carries TRBV20-1 and TRBJ2-7; TCRdb's D gene call, TRBD2, goes unchecked for lack of DNA. CDR1 DFQATT and CDR2 SNEGSKA come from the germline V gene (reference sequence). The length of the CDR3 is 14 residues. The CDR3 spells CSASPTTSAYEQYF.

The chain recombines TRBV20-1 with TRBJ2-1; the D gene TCRdb calls, TRBD1, cannot be checked with no DNA. The CDR3 spans 15 residues. Germline loops: CDR1 DFQATT, CDR2 SNEGSKA (reference sequence). CDR3 protein: CSAGPGRGSYNEQFF.

The V and J genes are TRBV4-3 and TRBJ1-2. In germline, CDR1 is LGHNA, CDR2 YSLEER. The CDR3 runs 15 residues. The CDR3: CASSQNTILNYGYTF.

The chain links TRBV20-1 to TRBJ2-2; no DNA is available, so the TRBD2 call from TCRdb remains unchecked. The CDR3 is 14 amino acids. Germline V gene sequence: CDR1 DFQATT, CDR2 SNEGSKA (reference sequence). The CDR3 loop reads CSARASSDTGELFF.

The chain recombines TRBV3-1 with TRBJ2-1; TCRdb selects TRBD1, and the lack of DNA leaves this call unchecked. Germline V gene data show CDR1 as LGHDT and CDR2 as YNNKEL (reference sequence). There are 12 residues in the CDR3. This CDR3 is CASSQIADSQFF.